One sample yielded the 2 T cell receptor beta chains listed below, sequenced in a study of blood T cell repertoires in COVID-19. Using immunoSEQ multiplex PCR, the repertoire was profiled, and TCRdb retains in-frame clones only, with some absent. The table has under 200,000 clones, about four fifths seen once; the top ten hold about 1.9%. Sequenced sample: peripheral blood. The receptor source for this set is an elderly woman with acute or convalescent COVID-19.

The chain couples TRBV6-5 to TRBJ2-5; 7 bases are shared with TRBD1. CDR3 length: 14 amino acids. CDR1 and CDR2 from the germline V gene are MNHEY and SVGAGI. V was clipped by 6 bases and J by 5 bases; unmatched bases: 9. The CDR3 reads CASRRDSLFETQYF. The CDR3 region has the DNA TGTGCCAGCAGAAGGGACAGCCTGTTCGAGACCCAGTACTTC.

In regard to this clone: This sample includes further DNA sequences coding for the same CDR3. The chain links TRBV3-1 (or the pseudogene TRBV3-2) to TRBJ2-2; D possibly corresponds to TRBD1 (5 bases). CDR1 LGHDT and CDR2 YNNKEL come from the germline V gene (reference sequence). The germline V and J ends were trimmed by 6 bases and 4 bases, with 6 bases remaining between them. The CDR3 extends over 12 amino acids. The CDR3 region is CASRTVTGELFF. CDR3 coding DNA: TGTGCCAGCAGGACAGTCACCGGGGAGCTGTTTTTT.